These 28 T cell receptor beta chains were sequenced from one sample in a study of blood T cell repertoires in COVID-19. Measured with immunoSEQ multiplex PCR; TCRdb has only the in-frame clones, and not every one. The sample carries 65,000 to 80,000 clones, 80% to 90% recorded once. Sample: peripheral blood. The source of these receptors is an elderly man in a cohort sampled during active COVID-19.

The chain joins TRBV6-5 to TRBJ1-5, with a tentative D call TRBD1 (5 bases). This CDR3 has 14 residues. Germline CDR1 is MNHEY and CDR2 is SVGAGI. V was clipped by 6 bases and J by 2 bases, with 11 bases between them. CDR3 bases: TGTGCCAGCAGCTCAGGGAATGGCAATCAGCCCCAGCATTTT. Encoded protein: CASSSGNGNQPQHF.

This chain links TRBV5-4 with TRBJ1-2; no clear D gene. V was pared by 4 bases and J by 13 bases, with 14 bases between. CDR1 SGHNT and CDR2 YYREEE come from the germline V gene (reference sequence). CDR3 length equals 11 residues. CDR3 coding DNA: TGTGCCAGCAGCGCGGAGAGCCGTCCCACCTTC. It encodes CASSAESRPTF.

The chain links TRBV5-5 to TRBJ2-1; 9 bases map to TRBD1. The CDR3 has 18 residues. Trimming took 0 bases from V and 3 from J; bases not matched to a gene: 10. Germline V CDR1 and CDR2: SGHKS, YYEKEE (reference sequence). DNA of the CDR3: TGTGCCAGCAGCTTGGAGGGAAACCGGGGACAGGGCTACAATGAGCAGTTCTTC. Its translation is CASSLEGNRGQGYNEQFF.

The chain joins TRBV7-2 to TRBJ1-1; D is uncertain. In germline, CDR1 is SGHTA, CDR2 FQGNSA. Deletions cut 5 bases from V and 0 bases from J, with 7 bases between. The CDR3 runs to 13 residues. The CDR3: CASSDTMNTEAFF. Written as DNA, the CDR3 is TGTGCCAGCAGCGACACCATGAACACTGAAGCTTTCTTT. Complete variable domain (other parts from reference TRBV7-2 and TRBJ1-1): GAGVSQSPSNKVTEKGKDVELRCDPISGHTALYWYRQSLGQGLEFLIYFQGNSAPDKSGLPSDRFSAERTGGSVSTLTIQRTQQEDSAVYLCASSDTMNTEAFFGQGTRLTVV.

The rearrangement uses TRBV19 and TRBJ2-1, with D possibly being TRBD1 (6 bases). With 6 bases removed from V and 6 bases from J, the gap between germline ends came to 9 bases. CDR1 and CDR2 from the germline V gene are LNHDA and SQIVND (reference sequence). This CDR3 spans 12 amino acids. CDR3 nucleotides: TGTGCCAGTAGACGCAGGGGCAATGAGCAGTTCTTC. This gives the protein CASRRRGNEQFF.

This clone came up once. The DNA of the CDR3 is TGTGCCATTAGGACCAGGGCTAACTATGGCTACACCTTC. Its translation is CAIRTRANYGYTF. This chain joins TRBV5-7 and TRBJ1-2; possibly TRBD1 for D (5 bases). TRBV5-7 is recorded as an ORF, its role being uncertain. The CDR3 extends over 13 amino acids. V was clipped by 9 bases and J by 0 bases, with 12 bases between them.

CDR3 residues: CASSTTSGYEQYV. CDR3 nucleotides: TGTGCCAGCAGCACGACTAGCGGCTACGAGCAGTACGTC. The V gene is TRBV28, the J gene TRBJ2-7, with 9 bases identical to TRBD2. This CDR3 contains 13 residues. Germline V gives CDR1 MDHEN, CDR2 SYDVKM. V lost 6 bases, J lost 3 bases, and 3 bases stayed unmatched.

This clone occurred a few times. The CDR3 here is CASSLASQDTEAFF. The CDR3 nucleotides are TGTGCCAGCAGCTTGGCCTCGCAGGACACTGAAGCTTTCTTT. The chain combines TRBV5-4 with TRBJ1-1; D gene unclear. V was cut by 0 bases and J by 3 bases, with 9 bases left in between. Germline V gene sequence: CDR1 SGHNT, CDR2 YYREEE (reference sequence). This CDR3 spans 14 amino acids.

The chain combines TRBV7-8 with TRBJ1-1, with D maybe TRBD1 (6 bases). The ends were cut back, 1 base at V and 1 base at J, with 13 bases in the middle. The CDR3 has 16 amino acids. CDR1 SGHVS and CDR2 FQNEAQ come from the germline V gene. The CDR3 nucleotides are TGTGCCAGCAGCTTAGTACCTCAGGGGAGGAACACTGAAGCTTTCTTT. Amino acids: CASSLVPQGRNTEAFF.

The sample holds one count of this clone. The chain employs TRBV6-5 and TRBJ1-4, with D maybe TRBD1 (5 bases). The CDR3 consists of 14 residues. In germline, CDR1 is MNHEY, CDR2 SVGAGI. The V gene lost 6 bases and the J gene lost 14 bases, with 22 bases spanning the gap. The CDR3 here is CASSPSGRVGYLFF. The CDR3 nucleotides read TGTGCCAGCAGCCCCTCCGGCAGGGTGGGGTACCTGTTTTTT.

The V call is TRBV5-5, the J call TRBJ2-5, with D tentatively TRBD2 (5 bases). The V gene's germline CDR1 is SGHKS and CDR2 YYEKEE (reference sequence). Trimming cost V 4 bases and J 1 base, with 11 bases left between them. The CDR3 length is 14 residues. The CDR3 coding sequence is TGTGCCAGCAGCCCCGGCGGGTTCCAAGAGACCCAGTACTTC. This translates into CASSPGGFQETQYF.

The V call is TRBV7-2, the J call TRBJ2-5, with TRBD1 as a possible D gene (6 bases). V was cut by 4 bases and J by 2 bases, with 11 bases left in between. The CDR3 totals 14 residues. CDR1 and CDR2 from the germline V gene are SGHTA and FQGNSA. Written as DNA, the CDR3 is TGTGCCAGCAGCTCCCCTGACAGGCAAGAGACCCAGTACTTC. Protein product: CASSSPDRQETQYF.

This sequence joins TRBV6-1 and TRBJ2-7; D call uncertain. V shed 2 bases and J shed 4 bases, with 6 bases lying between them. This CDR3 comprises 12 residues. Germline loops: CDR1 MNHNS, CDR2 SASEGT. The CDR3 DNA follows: TGTGCCAGCAGTGAATTTCGTTACGAGCAGTACGTC. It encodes CASSEFRYEQYV.

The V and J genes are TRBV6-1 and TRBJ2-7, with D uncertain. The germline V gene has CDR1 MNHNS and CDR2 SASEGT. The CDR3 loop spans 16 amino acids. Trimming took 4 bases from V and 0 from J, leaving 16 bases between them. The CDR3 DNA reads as TGTGCCAGCAGTGCCCGCCAGGCTACCGCCTCCTACGAGCAGTACTTC. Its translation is CASSARQATASYEQYF.

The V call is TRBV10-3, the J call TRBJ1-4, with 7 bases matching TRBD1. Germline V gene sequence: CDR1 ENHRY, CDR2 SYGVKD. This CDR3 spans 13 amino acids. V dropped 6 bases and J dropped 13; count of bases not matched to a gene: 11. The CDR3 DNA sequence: TGTGCCATCAGCCAGGAGGTGCAGGGGGGACTGTTTTTT. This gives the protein CAISQEVQGGLFF.

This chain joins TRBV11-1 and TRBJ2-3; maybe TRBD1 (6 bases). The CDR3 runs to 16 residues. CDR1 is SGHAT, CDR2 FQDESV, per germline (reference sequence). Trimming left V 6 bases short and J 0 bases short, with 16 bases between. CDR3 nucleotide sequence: TGTGCCAGCAGTTTTCCCCCAGGGGCCAGCACAGATACGCAGTATTTT. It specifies CASSFPPGASTDTQYF.

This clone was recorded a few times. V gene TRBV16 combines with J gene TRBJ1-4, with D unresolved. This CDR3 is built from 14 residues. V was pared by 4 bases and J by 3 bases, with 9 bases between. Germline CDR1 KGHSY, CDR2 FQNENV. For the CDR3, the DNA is TGTGCCAGCAGCCGCCTGAGGGCTAATGAAAAACTGTTTTTT. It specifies CASSRLRANEKLFF.

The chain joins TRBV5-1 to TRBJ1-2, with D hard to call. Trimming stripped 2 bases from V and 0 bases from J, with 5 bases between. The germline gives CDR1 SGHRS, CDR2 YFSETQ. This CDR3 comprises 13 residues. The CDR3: CASSFSSNYGYTF. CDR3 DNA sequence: TGCGCCAGCAGCTTTTCGTCTAACTATGGCTACACCTTC.

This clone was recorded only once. The CDR3, as DNA: TGTGCCAGCTCATCTCTGTATTCACCCCTCCACTTT. This translates into CASSSLYSPLHF. This chain joins TRBV18 and TRBJ1-6; D gene uncertain. Germline lookup yields CDR1 KGHSH and CDR2 LQKENI. Trimming took 5 bases from V and 8 from J, leaving 7 bases between them. CDR3 length: 12 residues.

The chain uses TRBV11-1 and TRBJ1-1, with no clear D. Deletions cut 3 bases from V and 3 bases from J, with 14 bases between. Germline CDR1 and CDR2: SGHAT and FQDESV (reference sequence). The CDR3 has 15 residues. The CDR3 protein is CASSLNVWGDTEAFF. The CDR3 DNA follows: TGTGCCAGCAGCTTGAATGTGTGGGGAGACACTGAAGCTTTCTTT.

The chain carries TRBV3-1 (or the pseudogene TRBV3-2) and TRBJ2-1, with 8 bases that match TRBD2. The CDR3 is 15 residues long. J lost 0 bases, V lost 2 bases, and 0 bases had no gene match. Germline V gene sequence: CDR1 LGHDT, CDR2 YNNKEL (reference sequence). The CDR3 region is CASSQSGGSYNEQFF. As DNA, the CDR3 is TGTGCCAGCAGCCAAAGCGGGGGCTCCTACAATGAGCAGTTCTTC.

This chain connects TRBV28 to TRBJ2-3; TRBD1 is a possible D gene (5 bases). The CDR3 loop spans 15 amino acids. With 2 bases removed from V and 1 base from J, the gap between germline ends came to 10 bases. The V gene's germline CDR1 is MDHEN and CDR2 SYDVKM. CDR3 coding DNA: TGTGCCAGCAGTTTAACAGGTTTACGCACAGATACGCAGTATTTT. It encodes CASSLTGLRTDTQYF.

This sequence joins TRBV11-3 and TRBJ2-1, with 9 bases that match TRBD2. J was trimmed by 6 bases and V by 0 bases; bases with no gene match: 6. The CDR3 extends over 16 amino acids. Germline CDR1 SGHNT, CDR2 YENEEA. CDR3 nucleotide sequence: TGTGCCAGCAGCTTAGAGGGAGCGGGGGGACTCAATGAGCAGTTCTTC. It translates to CASSLEGAGGLNEQFF.

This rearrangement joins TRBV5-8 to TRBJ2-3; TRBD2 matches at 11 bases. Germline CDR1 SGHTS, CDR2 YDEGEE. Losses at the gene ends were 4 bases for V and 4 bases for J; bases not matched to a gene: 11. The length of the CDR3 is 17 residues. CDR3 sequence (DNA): TGTGCCAGCAGCGATCCGTTGACTAGCGGGGTTTCAGATACGCAGTATTTT. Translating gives CASSDPLTSGVSDTQYF.

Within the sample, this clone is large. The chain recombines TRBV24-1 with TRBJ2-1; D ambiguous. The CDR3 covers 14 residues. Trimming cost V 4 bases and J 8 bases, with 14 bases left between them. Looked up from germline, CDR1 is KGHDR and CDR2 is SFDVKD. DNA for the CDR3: TGTGCCACCAGTGACCCAGATCTTTCGTATGAGCAGTTCTTC. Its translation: CATSDPDLSYEQFF.

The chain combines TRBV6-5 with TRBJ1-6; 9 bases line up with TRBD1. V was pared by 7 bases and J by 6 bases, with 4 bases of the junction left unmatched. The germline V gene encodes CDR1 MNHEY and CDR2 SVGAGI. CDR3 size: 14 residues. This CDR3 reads CASNRDRANSPLHF. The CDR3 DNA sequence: TGTGCCAGCAACCGGGACAGGGCTAATTCACCCCTCCACTTT.

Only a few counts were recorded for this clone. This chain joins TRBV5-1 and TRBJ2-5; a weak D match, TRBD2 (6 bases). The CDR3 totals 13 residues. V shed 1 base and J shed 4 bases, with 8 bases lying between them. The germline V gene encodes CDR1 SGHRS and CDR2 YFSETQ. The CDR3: CASSLRGGETQYF. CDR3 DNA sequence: TGCGCCAGCAGCTTGAGGGGAGGAGAGACCCAGTACTTC.

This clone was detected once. CDR3 sequence: CSVQSRDRPAPGELFF. The CDR3 nucleotides are TGCAGCGTGCAAAGCCGAGACAGGCCTGCCCCCGGGGAGCTGTTTTTT. The gene calls are TRBV29-1 and TRBJ2-2; D may be TRBD1 (6 bases). The V end was cut by 6 bases, the J end by 6 bases, with 23 bases between. The CDR3 is made up of 16 amino acids. Germline lookup yields CDR1 SQVTM and CDR2 ANQGSEA.